This TCR beta chain is from a study of blood T cell repertoires in COVID-19. Germline CDR1 MGHDK, CDR2 SYGVNS. J was trimmed by 5 bases and V by 5 bases; bases with no gene match: 6. The CDR3 covers 15 residues. The repertoire was sequenced with immunoSEQ multiplex PCR; TCRdb's copy has only in-frame clones and lacks some. The table shows more than 250,000 clones, with around 90% occurring only once. This sequence was found in a man younger than 30 who had recovered from COVID-19. This chain connects TRBV25-1 to TRBJ2-2; 9 bases agree with TRBD1. The source material was peripheral blood. In DNA, the CDR3 is TGTGCCAGCAGTACAAACAGGGGGCGGACCGGGGAGCTGTTTTTT. Its translation is CASSTNRGRTGELFF.